A single TCR beta chain is shown here with its context. The record originates from a study of blood T cell repertoires in COVID-19. Turning to the study itself: Collection of acute and convalescent COVID-19 samples took place in the United States, Italy and Spain. From T cells, B-cell-depleted T cells, or PBMCs came the material, which was cDNA or gDNA.

Method: immunoSEQ multiplex PCR; TCRdb's copy keeps in-frame clones and lacks some. The repertoire holds around 150,000 clones, with approximately 81% as singletons. Germline CDR1 reads SGHAT; CDR2 reads FQNNGV. This CDR3 has 17 amino acids. V lost 0 bases, J lost 5 bases, and 9 bases stayed unmatched. The TCR was taken from a woman aged 55 to 70 with active or convalescent COVID-19. What was sequenced was peripheral blood. V gene TRBV11-2 combines with J gene TRBJ2-3, with 9 bases identical to TRBD2. CDR3 residues: CASSLEGRGGIGDTQYF. The CDR3 DNA sequence: TGTGCCAGCAGCTTAGAAGGGCGGGGGGGCATCGGAGATACGCAGTATTTT. The variable domain in full, with the rest retrieved from reference TRBV11-2 and TRBJ2-3, is EAGVAQSPRYKIIEKRQSVAFWCNPISGHATLYWYQQILGQGPKLLIQFQNNGVVDDSQLPKDRFSAERLKGVDSTLKIQPAKLEDSAVYLCASSLEGRGGIGDTQYFGPGTRLTVL.